The entry that follows covers one TCR beta chain sequence. A sample-barcoded 5' primer and a J-beta primer mix were used in a second PCR of about 7 to 12 cycles. TCRdb re-derived calls from the 5' RACE reads in MiXCR, one entry per CDR3 protein. The data contain about 670,000 distinct CDR3 sequences, less than 45% of them singletons. The data belong to a study of blood T cells in healthy people across ages. CDR1 is ENHRY, CDR2 SYGVKD, per germline. The CDR3 extends over 16 amino acids. Trimming removed 6 bases from V and 0 bases from J; junction bases left unmatched: 5. The source is a man older than 75 in good health. The chain links TRBV10-3 to TRBJ2-5, with 12 bases lining up with TRBD2. Sequencing was carried out using blood. The CDR3 region is CAIRSGTSGYQETQYF. In nucleotides, the CDR3 is TGTGCCATCAGATCAGGGACTAGCGGGTACCAAGAGACCCAGTACTTC.